Following are 28 T cell receptor beta chains from one sample sequenced in a study of T-cell reconstitution after alpha-beta-depleted transplantation in children. A TCRbeta library incorporating unique molecular identifiers was prepared. A single record per CDR3 protein comes from TCRdb applying MiXCR to the PCR reads. The sample consists of about 110,000 distinct CDR3 sequences, roughly 23% of them appearing once. The sequences come from PBMCs, mostly from graft donor cells, collected 180 days after TCRalphabeta/CD19-depleted stem cell transplant. The receptors here all came from a male patient aged 2-15 years who had a stem cell transplant for chronic granulomatous disease, so the T cells may come from the graft donor.

The chain has TRBV15 and TRBJ1-5, with D maybe TRBD1 (5 bases). CDR3 length: 14 amino acids. The V and J ends lost 0 bases and 4 bases respectively, with 7 bases between them. CDR1 is LNHNV and CDR2 is YYDKDF in the germline V gene (reference sequence). CDR3 bases: TGTGCCACCAGCAGAGAGGGGGTTAATCAGCCCCAGCATTTT. Translating it yields CATSREGVNQPQHF.

The rearrangement joins TRBV5-1 to TRBJ2-5; D ambiguous. Between the trimmed V and J ends, which lost 0 bases and 2 bases, there was a span of 11 bases. In germline, CDR1 is SGHRS, CDR2 YFSETQ. This CDR3 region has 15 residues. DNA for the CDR3: TGCGCCAGCAGCTTGGCCCCGACAATTCAAGAGACCCAGTACTTC. Protein sequence: CASSLAPTIQETQYF. Variable domain in full (rest from reference TRBV5-1 and TRBJ2-5): KAGVTQTPRYLIKTRGQQVTLSCSPISGHRSVSWYQQTPGQGLQFLFEYFSETQRNKGNFPGRFSGRQFSNSRSEMNVSTLELGDSALYLCASSLAPTIQETQYFGPGTRLLVL.

The sample holds many counts of this clonotype. V usage is TRBV4-3 and J usage is TRBJ2-1; tentative D call: TRBD2 (7 bases). Germline CDR1 LGHNA, CDR2 YSLEER. V lost 3 bases to trimming and J lost 1 base, with 16 bases between them. The CDR3 contains 17 residues. The CDR3 spells CASSHYREGKSYNEQFF. The DNA for the CDR3 is TGCGCCAGCAGCCATTACAGGGAGGGGAAATCCTACAATGAGCAGTTCTTC.

In this sample, this clonotype turned up many times. The CDR3, as DNA: TGTGCCAGCAGTTTATCGGGAGGGCTGTATAATTCACCCCTCCACTTT. Residues: CASSLSGGLYNSPLHF. The V and J genes are TRBV27 and TRBJ1-6, with no clear D. Germline V gene data show CDR1 as MNHEY and CDR2 as SMNVEV (reference sequence). The CDR3 runs 16 residues. With 0 bases removed from V and 4 bases from J, the gap between germline ends came to 10 bases.

This clonotype appeared a few times. The rearrangement links TRBV7-2 to TRBJ2-1; 7 bases fit TRBD2. The germline V gene has CDR1 SGHTA and CDR2 FQGNSA. The V segment lost 9 bases and the J segment 5 bases; nucleotides outside the gene matches: 16. The CDR3 has 16 amino acids. The chain's CDR3 is CASDDLGRGGHNEQFF. DNA of the CDR3: TGTGCCAGTGATGATCTTGGGAGGGGAGGGCACAATGAGCAGTTCTTC.

This clonotype showed up many times. The chain employs TRBV7-2 and TRBJ2-7; 11 bases match TRBD2. Germline values: CDR1 SGHTA, CDR2 FQGNSA. Trimming cost V 3 bases and J 3 bases; bases outside gene matches: 1. The CDR3 has 14 residues. This CDR3 reads CASSFSGGDYEQYF. In nucleotides, the CDR3 is TGTGCCAGCAGCTTTAGCGGGGGGGACTACGAGCAGTACTTC.

This clonotype was detected many times. The V call is TRBV29-1, the J call TRBJ2-7; maybe TRBD1 (6 bases). V lost 6 bases and J lost 3, with 15 bases in between. CDR1 and CDR2 from the germline V gene are SQVTM and ANQGSEA. The length of the CDR3 is 13 residues. DNA of the CDR3: TGCAGCGTGGCCGGGACAAACAACTACGAGCAGTACTTC. This translates into CSVAGTNNYEQYF.

The chain recombines TRBV12-3 or TRBV12-4 with TRBJ2-3; TRBD2 matches 7 bases. V was clipped by 6 bases and J by 4 bases; unmatched bases: 4. The CDR3 runs 13 residues. The CDR3 loop reads CASSLADPDTQYF. The CDR3 region has the DNA TGTGCCAGCAGCCTAGCGGACCCAGATACGCAGTATTTT.

This clonotype has at least ten counts. J is TRBJ2-7 and V is TRBV29-1; TRBD1 aligns across 9 bases. The germline CDR1 and CDR2 sequences are SQVTM and ANQGSEA. The CDR3 length is 13 residues. V shed 8 bases, J shed 2 bases, and the junction held 7 bases outside the gene matches. The CDR3 region is CSIGQGSAYEQYF. In DNA, the CDR3 is TGCAGCATCGGACAGGGGTCTGCCTACGAGCAGTACTTC.

The sample holds many counts of this clonotype. V is TRBV4-1 and J is TRBJ2-7; 9 bases align to TRBD2. Germline CDR1 MGHRA, CDR2 YSYEKL. With V trimmed by 0 bases and J by 2 bases, 5 bases remained unmatched. The CDR3 extends over 16 amino acids. Here the CDR3 DNA reads TGCGCCAGCAGCCAAGAGGCCCTAGCGGGGCCCTACGAGCAGTACTTC. Translating gives CASSQEALAGPYEQYF.

This clonotype has a count of ten or more. The J gene is TRBJ2-3, the V gene TRBV5-1, with TRBD2 as a possible D gene (5 bases). This CDR3 is 15 amino acids long. V lost 0 bases and J lost 5, with 13 bases in between. Germline V gene sequence: CDR1 SGHRS, CDR2 YFSETQ. CDR3 region: CASSLALGLGDTQYF. For the CDR3, the DNA is TGCGCCAGCAGCTTGGCCCTAGGACTGGGAGATACGCAGTATTTT.

The table lists this clonotype with many counts. This chain uses TRBV9 with TRBJ2-5, with a weak D call TRBD1 (6 bases). V lost 3 bases and J lost 3, with 18 bases in between. The CDR3 covers 16 residues. The V gene's germline CDR1 is SGDLS and CDR2 YYNGEE. CDR3 DNA: TGTGCCAGCAGCGCACCCCCCGGGACACAAAAAGAGACCCAGTACTTC. This translates into CASSAPPGTQKETQYF.

The chain joins TRBV5-6 to TRBJ2-2, with 7 bases lining up with TRBD1. The V gene end was trimmed by 0 bases and the J gene end by 3 bases; junction bases not matched to a gene: 5. Per germline, CDR1 SGHDT and CDR2 YYEEEE. The CDR3 sequence is 16 residues long. CDR3 DNA sequence: TGTGCCAGCAGCTTGGTGAGGGGGCTTTACACCGGGGAGCTGTTTTTT. Translating gives CASSLVRGLYTGELFF.

V usage is TRBV20-1 and J usage is TRBJ2-3; 11 bases align to TRBD2. V shed 4 bases and J 1 base; nucleotides not matched to a gene: 10. The germline CDR1 and CDR2 sequences are DFQATT and SNEGSKA (reference sequence). CDR3 length equals 17 residues. The chain's CDR3 is CSATGTSGFPGTDTQYF. The CDR3 DNA is TGCAGTGCTACCGGGACTAGCGGATTCCCGGGCACAGATACGCAGTATTTT.

The DNA for the CDR3 is TGTGCCAGCAGTTTGGGCAGGGGCCACTATGGCTACACCTTC. Residues: CASSLGRGHYGYTF. The V and J genes are TRBV12-3 or TRBV12-4 and TRBJ1-2; maybe TRBD1 (6 bases). This CDR3 spans 14 amino acids. The germline V and J ends were trimmed by 3 bases and 3 bases, with 11 bases remaining between them.

This clonotype was picked up a small number of times. The chain joins TRBV7-7 to TRBJ2-1; D is perhaps TRBD1 (6 bases). This CDR3 has 13 residues. Germline loops: CDR1 SSHAT, CDR2 FNYEAQ (reference sequence). V was clipped by 5 bases and J by 4 bases, with 9 bases between them. This chain's CDR3 is CASSRTAYNEQFF. Here the CDR3 DNA reads TGTGCCAGCAGCAGGACAGCTTACAATGAGCAGTTCTTC.

This clonotype was detected ten times or more. In DNA form, the CDR3 reads TGTGCCAGCAGTTTTGGCAGAACCTATGGCTACACCTTC. Amino acids: CASSFGRTYGYTF. The rearrangement uses TRBV27 and TRBJ1-2, with unresolved D. V was clipped by 3 bases and J by 4 bases, with 9 bases between them. Germline values: CDR1 MNHEY, CDR2 SMNVEV (reference sequence). The CDR3 totals 13 residues.

In its sample, this clonotype was seen a few times. The V and J genes are TRBV12-3 or TRBV12-4 and TRBJ1-1; D is ambiguous. The CDR3 covers 12 residues. Deletions cut 5 bases from V and 1 base from J, with 5 bases between. The CDR3 loop reads CASSIRNTEAFF. CDR3 nucleotide sequence: TGTGCCAGCAGTATAAGGAACACTGAAGCTTTCTTT.

The chain recombines TRBV9 with TRBJ1-3; D remains unclear. The CDR3 has 15 amino acids. Trimming left V 0 bases short and J 2 bases short, with 9 bases between. CDR1 SGDLS and CDR2 YYNGEE come from the germline V gene. This CDR3 is CASSVGALPGNTIYF. CDR3 DNA: TGTGCCAGCAGCGTAGGGGCCCTCCCTGGAAACACCATATATTTT.

As regards this clonotype: A read error may be the cause here, since a much bigger clone is one base away. This CDR3 is CASSFLANTEAFF. In nucleotides, the CDR3 is TGTGCCAGCAGTTTCTTAGCGAACACTGAAGCTTTCTTT. The chain links TRBV6-5 to TRBJ1-1; D unresolved. This CDR3 spans 13 amino acids. From germline, CDR1 is MNHEY and CDR2 SVGAGI. V was shortened by 4 bases and J by 1 base, with 7 bases between the two germline ends.

This clonotype was observed a few times. The chain joins TRBV6-5 to TRBJ2-7, with 11 bases fitting TRBD2. The germline V gene encodes CDR1 MNHEY and CDR2 SVGAGI. Trimming removed 5 bases from V and 3 bases from J; junction bases left unmatched: 6. The CDR3 extends over 15 amino acids. CDR3 amino acids: CASSHGLAGYYEQYF. Written as DNA, the CDR3 is TGTGCCAGCAGTCACGGACTAGCGGGTTACTACGAGCAGTACTTC.

This clonotype has a count of ten or more. The chain employs TRBV29-1 and TRBJ2-3; D perhaps matches TRBD1 (6 bases). The CDR3 covers 13 residues. The V end lost 7 bases, the J end lost 3 bases, and 14 bases lay between the germline ends. CDR1 and CDR2 (germline): SQVTM, ANQGSEA. The CDR3 loop is CSAGGRLTDTQYF. CDR3 bases: TGCAGCGCTGGGGGCAGGCTAACAGATACGCAGTATTTT.

This clonotype has only a few counts. The genes are TRBV4-1 and TRBJ2-2, with 7 bases matching TRBD2. The CDR3 length is 14 residues. Germline V gene lookup returns CDR1 MGHRA and CDR2 YSYEKL. J was trimmed by 5 bases and V by 9 bases; bases with no gene match: 9. CDR3 amino acids: CASQTSFETGELFF. CDR3 coding DNA: TGCGCCAGTCAGACTAGCTTCGAGACCGGGGAGCTGTTTTTT.

Ten or more counts support this clonotype. The V gene is TRBV9, the J gene TRBJ2-2, with 7 bases that match TRBD1. Germline V gene lookup returns CDR1 SGDLS and CDR2 YYNGEE. The CDR3 is 14 amino acids. V gave up 4 bases and J gave up 2 bases; unmatched junction bases: 2. In nucleotides, the CDR3 is TGTGCCAGCAGCTGGGACAGAAACACCGGGGAGCTGTTTTTT. Its translation is CASSWDRNTGELFF.

The rearrangement uses TRBV27 and TRBJ2-7, with D possibly matching TRBD1 (5 bases). V was cut by 3 bases and J by 6 bases, with 12 bases left in between. Per germline, CDR1 MNHEY and CDR2 SMNVEV (reference sequence). The CDR3 totals 13 residues. In nucleotides, the CDR3 is TGTGCCAGCAGTTTCGGGCAGGGAACCGAGCAGTACTTC. Encoded protein: CASSFGQGTEQYF.

The CDR3 here is CSGRAGTLKTQYF. The CDR3 DNA sequence: TGCAGTGGGAGGGCAGGGACCTTGAAGACCCAGTACTTC. This chain uses TRBV20-1 with TRBJ2-5; D possibly corresponds to TRBD2 (6 bases). The CDR3 is 13 amino acids. V lost 7 bases to trimming and J lost 6 bases, with 18 bases between them. CDR1 DFQATT and CDR2 SNEGSKA come from the germline V gene (reference sequence).

In its sample, this clonotype was seen many times. The gene calls are TRBV4-2 and TRBJ2-5; 8 nucleotides line up with TRBD2. Germline V gives CDR1 LGHNA, CDR2 YNFKEQ. The CDR3 sequence is 16 residues long. J gave up 1 base and V 1 base, and 5 bases lay outside the gene matches. This CDR3 is CASSQAGGMSQETQYF. CDR3 DNA sequence: TGTGCCAGCAGCCAAGCGGGGGGGATGAGCCAAGAGACCCAGTACTTC.

The V and J genes are TRBV7-8 and TRBJ2-3; D is unresolved. The CDR3 has 15 residues. V was shortened by 5 bases and J by 4 bases, with 16 bases between the two germline ends. Germline loops: CDR1 SGHVS, CDR2 FQNEAQ. The CDR3 here is CASSLPRMGADTQYF. As DNA, the CDR3 is TGTGCCAGCAGCCTCCCCAGGATGGGTGCAGATACGCAGTATTTT.